The entry that follows covers one T cell receptor (beta chain) sequence. This sample was included in a study of blood T cell repertoires in COVID-19. The CDR3 totals 14 residues. Trimming cost V 4 bases and J 4 bases; bases outside gene matches: 3. CDR1 and CDR2 from the germline V gene are LNHDA and SQIVND (reference sequence). Per the study methods: Nucleated cell counts were estimated from reference gene primer amplification. Produced via immunoSEQ multiplex PCR; TCRdb's table is partial and in-frame only. V and J calls and clone size are copied from that table; D and trimming were computed from the DNA. The table lists fewer than 250,000 clones, more than 60% of them singletons.

The chain links TRBV19 to TRBJ2-3; 9 nucleotides align to TRBD1. Sequenced input: peripheral blood. The sequence was collected from a woman aged 50 to 60 with acute or convalescent COVID-19. Here the CDR3 DNA reads TGTGCCAGTAGTAGTACAGGGGGCGCAGATACGCAGTATTTT. It encodes CASSSTGGADTQYF.